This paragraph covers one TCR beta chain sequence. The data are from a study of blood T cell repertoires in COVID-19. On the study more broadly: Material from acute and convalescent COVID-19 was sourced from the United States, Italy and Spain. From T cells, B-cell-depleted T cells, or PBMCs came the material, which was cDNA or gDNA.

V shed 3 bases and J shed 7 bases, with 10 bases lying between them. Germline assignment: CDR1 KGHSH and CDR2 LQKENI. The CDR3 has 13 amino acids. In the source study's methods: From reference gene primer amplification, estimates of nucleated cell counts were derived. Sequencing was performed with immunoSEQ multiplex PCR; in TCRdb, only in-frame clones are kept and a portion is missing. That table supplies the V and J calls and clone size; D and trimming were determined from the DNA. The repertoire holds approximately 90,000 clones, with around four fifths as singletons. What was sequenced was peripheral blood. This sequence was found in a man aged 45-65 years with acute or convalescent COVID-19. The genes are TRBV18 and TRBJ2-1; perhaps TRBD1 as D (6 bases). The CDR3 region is CASSPGATNEQFF. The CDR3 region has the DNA TGTGCCAGCTCACCGGGGGCTACGAATGAGCAGTTCTTC.